A single sample gave rise to the 30 T cell receptor beta chains below, sequenced in a study of blood T cell repertoires in COVID-19. Generated by immunoSEQ multiplex PCR, the TCRdb table keeps only in-frame clones and is missing some. The sample lists around 190,000 clones; 85% were seen once. Specimen: peripheral blood. These receptors were obtained from a woman older than 75 with acute or convalescent COVID-19.

The chain joins TRBV28 to TRBJ1-4; 9 bases align to TRBD1. The V segment lost 3 bases and the J segment 7 bases; nucleotides outside the gene matches: 6. The CDR3 loop spans 15 amino acids. Germline CDR1 MDHEN, CDR2 SYDVKM. The CDR3 here is CASSFTGGGSEKLFF. Written as DNA, the CDR3 is TGTGCCAGCAGTTTCACAGGGGGCGGGAGTGAAAAACTGTTTTTT.

The chain combines TRBV29-1 with TRBJ1-2; 8 positions match TRBD1. Germline loops: CDR1 SQVTM, CDR2 ANQGSEA. The CDR3 is 14 residues long. The V segment lost 6 bases and the J segment 4 bases; nucleotides outside the gene matches: 10. Written as DNA, the CDR3 is TGCAGCGTCACACGGGACAGGTGGGGCTATGGCTACACCTTC. This gives the protein CSVTRDRWGYGYTF.

The V and J genes are TRBV6-6 and TRBJ1-4, with D maybe TRBD1 (5 bases). The germline gives CDR1 MNHNY, CDR2 SVGAGI (reference sequence). V lost 2 bases, J lost 0 bases, and 7 bases lay in between. The length of the CDR3 is 15 residues. CDR3 coding DNA: TGTGCCAGCAGTTACGGGGGGGCAACTAATGAAAAACTGTTTTTT. It encodes CASSYGGATNEKLFF.

This chain connects TRBV18 to TRBJ1-5; D perhaps matches TRBD1 (6 bases). The V end was cut by 0 bases, the J end by 10 bases, with 16 bases between. Per germline, CDR1 KGHSH and CDR2 LQKENI. This CDR3 has 15 residues. In DNA, the CDR3 is TGTGCCAGCTCACCACCCGGGACAAGTACCTTCCCCCAGCATTTT. Encoded protein: CASSPPGTSTFPQHF.

The chain recombines TRBV10-3 with TRBJ2-7; D may be TRBD1 (5 bases). The germline V gene has CDR1 ENHRY and CDR2 SYGVKD. V dropped 9 bases and J dropped 3 bases, with 9 bases sitting between them. The CDR3 contains 11 residues. CDR3 sequence: CAIQENYEQYF. CDR3 nucleotide sequence: TGTGCCATACAGGAAAACTACGAGCAGTACTTC.

The chain combines TRBV19 with TRBJ2-5; 7 bases are a match to TRBD1. CDR3 length equals 14 residues. V lost 8 bases, J lost 1 base, and 7 bases stayed unmatched. The germline V gene has CDR1 LNHDA and CDR2 SQIVND (reference sequence). CDR3 in DNA: TGTGCCAGTTCTGGGGGACAGCTCCAAGAGACCCAGTACTTC. This codes for CASSGGQLQETQYF. Full variable domain (outside the CDR3, taken from reference TRBV19 and TRBJ2-5): DGGITQSPKYLFRKEGQNVTLSCEQNLNHDAMYWYRQDPGQGLRLIYYSQIVNDFQKGDIAEGYSVSREKKESFPLTVTSAQKNPTAFYLCASSGGQLQETQYFGPGTRLLVL.

This chain's CDR3 is CASSLGTGLTYGYTF. CDR3 coding DNA: TGTGCCAGCAGCTTAGGGACAGGGTTGACCTATGGCTACACCTTC. The V and J genes are TRBV5-6 and TRBJ1-2; 9 nucleotides agree with TRBD1. Germline trimming cut 2 bases from V and 4 bases from J; bases unmatched to any gene: 6. Germline V lookup: CDR1 SGHDT, CDR2 YYEEEE. The CDR3 length is 15 residues.

This clone has only a few counts. The chain employs TRBV5-1 and TRBJ2-7; 8 bases are shared with TRBD2. This CDR3 region has 13 residues. The V gene end was trimmed by 1 base and the J gene end by 4 bases; junction bases not matched to a gene: 1. Germline V CDR1 and CDR2: SGHRS, YFSETQ. CDR3 sequence reads: CASSLREGYEQYF. The CDR3 bases are TGCGCCAGCAGCTTGCGGGAGGGGTACGAGCAGTACTTC.

Only one count was recorded for this clone. The J gene is TRBJ2-6, the V gene TRBV30, with D possibly being TRBD2 (5 bases). V lost 8 bases to trimming and J lost 2 bases, with 10 bases between them. The CDR3 loop spans 13 amino acids. From germline, CDR1 is GTSNPN and CDR2 SVGIG (reference sequence). The CDR3: CALYGAGANVLTF. The CDR3 DNA reads as TGTGCCCTTTACGGGGCTGGGGCCAACGTCCTGACTTTC.

V and J are TRBV7-3 and TRBJ2-5; D possibly corresponds to TRBD2 (5 bases). Germline loops: CDR1 SGHTA, CDR2 FQGTGA. This CDR3 is built from 14 residues. Trimming took 8 bases from V and 2 from J, leaving 15 bases between them. The CDR3 sequence: CASSEGGIQETQYF. CDR3 bases: TGTGCCAGCTCCGAGGGCGGAATACAAGAGACCCAGTACTTC.

The rearrangement joins TRBV7-2 to TRBJ2-7; D might be TRBD1 (6 bases). V dropped 1 base and J dropped 7 bases, with 14 bases sitting between them. The CDR3 totals 14 residues. CDR1 SGHTA and CDR2 FQGNSA come from the germline V gene. The chain's CDR3 is CASSLDAGVGEQYF. CDR3 DNA: TGTGCCAGCAGCTTAGATGCAGGGGTCGGGGAGCAGTACTTC.

This clone was found a few times. This chain links TRBV5-1 with TRBJ1-4; 7 bases match TRBD1. The trim removed 3 bases at V and 3 bases at J, leaving 5 bases unmatched. This CDR3 spans 15 amino acids. In germline, CDR1 is SGHRS, CDR2 YFSETQ. The CDR3 spells CASSYLGTANEKLFF. CDR3 bases: TGCGCCAGCAGCTACCTTGGGACAGCTAATGAAAAACTGTTTTTT.

The V gene is TRBV6-2 or TRBV6-3, the J gene TRBJ2-4; weak D call: TRBD1 (5 bases). The V gene's germline CDR1 is MNHEY and CDR2 SVGEGT. The CDR3 extends over 16 amino acids. Trimming pared 2 bases from V and 2 bases from J, leaving 13 bases between. The CDR3 region has the DNA TGTGCCAGCAGTTACCGGCCGACAGCTACCAAAAACATTCAGTACTTC. It translates to CASSYRPTATKNIQYF.

The chain combines TRBV7-2 with TRBJ2-3; TRBD2 matches at 13 bases. The V gene end was trimmed by 5 bases and the J gene end by 8 bases; junction bases not matched to a gene: 16. There are 18 residues in the CDR3. CDR1 and CDR2 (germline): SGHTA, FQGNSA. The CDR3 reads CASSAGLAGRALRRTQYF. CDR3 DNA sequence: TGTGCCAGCAGCGCGGGACTAGCGGGAAGGGCCCTCAGACGTACGCAGTATTTT.

The DNA of the CDR3 is TGTGCCAGCAGTCCGCGGACCTCCCCAGAAACAGGGGGAAATTCACCCCTCCACTTT. Protein sequence: CASSPRTSPETGGNSPLHF. This chain connects TRBV27 to TRBJ1-6, with 8 positions matching TRBD1. With 5 bases clipped from V and 7 bases from J, the junction kept 19 bases outside the gene matches. The CDR3 has 19 residues. CDR1 is MNHEY, CDR2 SMNVEV, per germline (reference sequence).

The chain is built from TRBV7-8 and TRBJ2-7, with a tentative D call TRBD1 (6 bases). The V end was cut by 6 bases, the J end by 2 bases, with 11 bases between. The length of the CDR3 is 13 residues. Germline CDR1 SGHVS, CDR2 FQNEAQ. CDR3 amino acids: CASSRTDTYEQYF. The CDR3, as DNA: TGTGCCAGCAGTCGGACAGACACCTACGAGCAGTACTTC. Supplemented by reference TRBV7-8 and TRBJ2-7, the full variable domain reads GAGVSQSPRYKVAKRGQDVALRCDPISGHVSLFWYQQALGQGPEFLTYFQNEAQLDKSGLPSDRFFAERPEGSVSTLKIQRTQQEDSAVYLCASSRTDTYEQYFGPGTRLTVT.

The chain joins TRBV11-3 to TRBJ2-6; TRBD1 aligns across 9 bases. There are 16 residues in the CDR3. J gave up 2 bases and V 5 bases, and 4 bases lay outside the gene matches. CDR1 SGHNT and CDR2 YENEEA come from the germline V gene. This chain's CDR3 is CASSARTGAGANVLTF. Written as DNA, the CDR3 is TGTGCCAGCAGCGCCCGGACAGGGGCTGGGGCCAACGTCCTGACTTTC.

The J gene is TRBJ1-1, the V gene TRBV5-1; tentative D call: TRBD1 (6 bases). The CDR3 is 15 residues long. CDR1 and CDR2 (germline): SGHRS, YFSETQ. The V end was cut by 0 bases, the J end by 7 bases, with 16 bases between. The CDR3 reads CASSLAGQGYGEAFF. CDR3 coding DNA: TGCGCCAGCAGCTTGGCGGGACAAGGGTATGGTGAAGCTTTCTTT.

The chain combines TRBV7-2 with TRBJ1-6; no reliable D call. CDR1 is SGHTA, CDR2 FQGNSA, per germline. Trimming pared 5 bases from V and 0 bases from J, leaving 11 bases between. The CDR3 has 16 amino acids. Here the CDR3 DNA reads TGTGCCAGCAGCCAACAGTCTGTCTCCTATAATTCACCCCTCCACTTT. It codes for CASSQQSVSYNSPLHF.

The V call is TRBV7-9, the J call TRBJ2-1, with D unresolved. V dropped 7 bases and J dropped 10 bases, with 20 bases sitting between them. Looked up from germline, CDR1 is SEHNR and CDR2 is FQNEAQ (reference sequence). The CDR3 sequence is 14 residues long. DNA of the CDR3: TGTGCCAGCACCCTATCCCGCGATCACGAGGAGCAGTTCTTC. Translated, it gives CASTLSRDHEEQFF.

The rearrangement uses TRBV7-9 and TRBJ2-2, with TRBD1 matching 7 bases. The CDR3 runs to 14 residues. The germline V gene encodes CDR1 SEHNR and CDR2 FQNEAQ (reference sequence). With 1 base clipped from V and 6 bases from J, the junction kept 2 bases outside the gene matches. CDR3 residues: CASSLGQGAGELFF. The CDR3 DNA is TGTGCCAGCAGCTTAGGCCAGGGGGCCGGGGAGCTGTTTTTT.

The V and J genes are TRBV7-9 and TRBJ1-4; tentative D call: TRBD1 (5 bases). Germline lookup yields CDR1 SEHNR and CDR2 FQNEAQ (reference sequence). This CDR3 spans 19 amino acids. The V gene lost 3 bases and the J gene lost 2 bases, with 22 bases spanning the gap. The CDR3 reads CASSFSYVWGRETNEKLFF. The CDR3 DNA reads as TGTGCCAGCAGCTTCAGTTATGTTTGGGGACGGGAGACTAATGAAAAACTGTTTTTT.

The V gene is TRBV27, the J gene TRBJ2-7; 10 bases line up with TRBD2. The V gene's germline CDR1 is MNHEY and CDR2 SMNVEV (reference sequence). Trimming cost V 1 base and J 0 bases; bases outside gene matches: 6. CDR3 size: 17 residues. This CDR3 reads CASSLWAAGGHSYEQYF. CDR3 sequence (DNA): TGTGCCAGCAGTTTATGGGCAGCGGGAGGGCACTCCTACGAGCAGTACTTC.

This clone was seen a few times. This sequence joins TRBV6-6 and TRBJ1-4, with 7 bases aligning to TRBD1. This CDR3 comprises 14 residues. The germline V gene encodes CDR1 MNHNY and CDR2 SVGAGI (reference sequence). J lost 8 bases, V lost 8 bases, and 11 bases had no gene match. Here the CDR3 reads CASGAWRGQEKLFF. The CDR3 DNA reads as TGTGCCAGCGGGGCGTGGAGGGGGCAGGAAAAACTGTTTTTT.

This chain links TRBV27 with TRBJ2-3; no firm D call. With 3 bases removed from V and 6 bases from J, the gap between germline ends came to 10 bases. The CDR3 is made up of 13 amino acids. Germline CDR1 is MNHEY and CDR2 is SMNVEV (reference sequence). As DNA, the CDR3 is TGTGCCAGCAGTTTCCGGGTTCGGGATACGCAGTATTTT. Translation gives CASSFRVRDTQYF.

This clone was counted once. The chain joins TRBV10-1 to TRBJ1-2; D not resolved. The CDR3 totals 14 residues. V was cut by 3 bases and J by 0 bases, with 8 bases left in between. Germline V CDR1 and CDR2: WNHNN, SYGVQD (reference sequence). CDR3 in DNA: TGCGCCAGCAGTGACCCGTTTGCTAACTATGGCTACACCTTC. Translated: CASSDPFANYGYTF.

This chain's CDR3 is CASSPATGRQSGNYGYTF. CDR3 bases: TGTGCCAGCAGCCCCGCGACCGGCCGGCAGTCGGGGAACTATGGCTACACCTTC. This chain links TRBV7-9 with TRBJ1-2; no clear D gene. The germline V and J ends were trimmed by 5 bases and 2 bases, with 24 bases remaining between them. There are 18 residues in the CDR3. Per germline, CDR1 SEHNR and CDR2 FQNEAQ (reference sequence).

V usage is TRBV28 and J usage is TRBJ2-1; 9 bases map to TRBD2. V was clipped by 8 bases and J by 7 bases; unmatched bases: 12. The CDR3 loop spans 15 amino acids. Germline CDR1 is MDHEN and CDR2 is SYDVKM. The CDR3 nucleotides read TGTGCCAGCGTCAATCCCGGGACTAGCTGGAATGAGCAGTTCTTC. Its protein is CASVNPGTSWNEQFF.

This clone came up a few times. The chain couples TRBV23-1 to TRBJ1-3; D unresolved. TRBV23-1 is an ORF for which the function is uncertain. Trimming stripped 0 bases from V and 2 bases from J, with 11 bases between. CDR3 length: 16 residues. CDR3 region: CASSQSPPSAGNTIYF. Here the CDR3 DNA reads TGCGCCAGCAGTCAATCGCCGCCTAGCGCTGGAAACACCATATATTTT.

The chain is built from TRBV6-4 and TRBJ2-1, with 8 positions matching TRBD1. V shed 6 bases and J 8 bases; nucleotides not matched to a gene: 12. Germline lookup yields CDR1 MRHNA and CDR2 SNTAGT. The CDR3 covers 15 residues. CDR3 sequence reads: CASRPGQGESDEQFF. CDR3 DNA: TGTGCCAGCAGGCCCGGACAGGGAGAGAGCGATGAGCAGTTCTTC.